The sequence of this TCR beta chain was determined in a study of blood T cell repertoires in COVID-19. As for the study in general: T cells, B-cell-depleted T cells, or PBMCs supplied cDNA or gDNA.

V dropped 5 bases and J dropped 5; count of bases not matched to a gene: 6. The germline V gene encodes CDR1 KGHSH and CDR2 LQKENI. The CDR3 sequence is 14 residues long. In the source study's methods: Amplification of reference gene primers provided the estimated nucleated cell counts. Libraries were prepared by immunoSEQ multiplex PCR; TCRdb keeps only in-frame clonotypes and omits some of them. Clonal size and the V and J genes are those of that table, whereas D and trimming came from the DNA. This sample yields 68,000 or so clones, of which about 86% are seen a single time; under 5% belongs to the top ten.

The receptor's source is a man aged 45 to 65 with acute or convalescent COVID-19. The chain recombines TRBV18 with TRBJ2-5; 9 bases line up with TRBD1. Sequencing was carried out using peripheral blood. The chain's CDR3 is CASSGQGLRETQYF. The CDR3 bases are TGTGCCAGCTCAGGACAGGGGTTAAGGGAGACCCAGTACTTC.